This T cell receptor (beta chain) was sequenced in a study of blood T cell repertoires in COVID-19. About the study: The origin of the acute and convalescent COVID-19 samples was the United States, Italy and Spain. Sources were T cells, B-cell-depleted T cells, or PBMCs; the material itself was cDNA or gDNA.

After removal of 3 bases from V and 4 bases from J, the junction contained 5 bases not matched to a gene. CDR1 and CDR2 from the germline V gene are MGHRA and YSYEKL. The CDR3 contains 14 residues. How the authors handled the data: Amplification with reference gene primers provided the estimates of nucleated cell counts. Using immunoSEQ multiplex PCR, the repertoire was profiled, and TCRdb retains in-frame clones only, with some absent. That table gives V, J and clone size, and the DNA gave D and trimming. This table has some 50,000 clones, 75% to 80% appearing once. The TCR sequence derives from a human donor with active or convalescent COVID-19. The donor label of this sample is uncertain. This sequence joins TRBV4-1 and TRBJ2-5, with TRBD2 matching 7 bases. Material: peripheral blood. The CDR3 nucleotides are TGCGCCAGCAGCCACTACGGGGAGGGAGAGACCCAGTACTTC. It specifies CASSHYGEGETQYF.